This T cell receptor (beta chain) stems from a study of T cells after posttransplantation cyclophosphamide. Study-level findings and limits: Blood and skin or GI T cell repertoires showed limited TRB overlap.

Between the trimmed V and J ends, which lost 5 bases and 2 bases, there was a span of 12 bases. CDR3 length: 14 residues. From germline, CDR1 is MDHEN and CDR2 SYDVKM. Some clones are missing from TCRdb's copy, which holds only in-frame ones; the method was immunoSEQ multiplex PCR. The sample counts 40,000 to 60,000 clones, none seen once; the ten largest own around 2.2%. This clone was seen many times. Its target is unknown. The chain carries TRBV28 and TRBJ1-2; tentative D call: TRBD1 (6 bases). Specimen: PBMCs. This receptor was obtained from a middle-aged man in good health, CMV-negative, and a related stem cell transplant donor. The CDR3 here is CASSPPGQNYGYTF. CDR3 DNA: TGTGCCAGCAGTCCCCCGGGACAAAACTATGGCTACACCTTC.